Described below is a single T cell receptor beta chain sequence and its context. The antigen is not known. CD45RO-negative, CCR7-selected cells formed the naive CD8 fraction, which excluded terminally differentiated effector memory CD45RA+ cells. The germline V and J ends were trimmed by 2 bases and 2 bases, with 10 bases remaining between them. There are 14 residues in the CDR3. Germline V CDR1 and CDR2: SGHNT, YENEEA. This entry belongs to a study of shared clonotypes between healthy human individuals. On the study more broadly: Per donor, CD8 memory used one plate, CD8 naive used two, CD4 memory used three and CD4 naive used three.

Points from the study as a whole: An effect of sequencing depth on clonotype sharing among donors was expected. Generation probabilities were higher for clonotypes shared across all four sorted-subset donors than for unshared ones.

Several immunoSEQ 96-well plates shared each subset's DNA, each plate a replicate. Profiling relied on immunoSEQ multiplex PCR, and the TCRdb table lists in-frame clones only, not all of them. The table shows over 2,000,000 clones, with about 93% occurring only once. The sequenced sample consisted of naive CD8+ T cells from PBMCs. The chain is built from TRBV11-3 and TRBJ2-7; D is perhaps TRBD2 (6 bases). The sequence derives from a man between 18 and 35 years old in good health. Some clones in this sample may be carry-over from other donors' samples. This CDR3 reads CASSLRTTPYEQYF. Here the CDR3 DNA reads TGTGCCAGCAGCTTAAGGACTACTCCCTACGAGCAGTACTTC.